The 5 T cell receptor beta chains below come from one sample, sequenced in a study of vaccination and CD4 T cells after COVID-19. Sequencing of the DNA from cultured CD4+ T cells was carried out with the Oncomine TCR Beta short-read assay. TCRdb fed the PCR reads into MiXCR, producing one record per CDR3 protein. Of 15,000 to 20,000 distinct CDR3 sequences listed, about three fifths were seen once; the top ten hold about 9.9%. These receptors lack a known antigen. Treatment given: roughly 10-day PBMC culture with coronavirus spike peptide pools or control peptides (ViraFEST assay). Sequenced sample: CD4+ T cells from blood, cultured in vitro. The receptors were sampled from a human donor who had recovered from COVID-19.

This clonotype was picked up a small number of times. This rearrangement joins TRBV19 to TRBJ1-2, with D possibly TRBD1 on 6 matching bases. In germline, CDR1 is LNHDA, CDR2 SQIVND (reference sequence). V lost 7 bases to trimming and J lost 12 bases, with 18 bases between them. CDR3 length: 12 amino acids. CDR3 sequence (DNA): TGTGCCAGTACCCTGGGGGACATACGGCACACCTTC. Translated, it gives CASTLGDIRHTF. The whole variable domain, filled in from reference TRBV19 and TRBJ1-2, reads DGGITQSPKYLFRKEGQNVTLSCEQNLNHDAMYWYRQDPGQGLRLIYYSQIVNDFQKGDIAEGYSVSREKKESFPLTVTSAQKNPTAFYLCASTLGDIRHTFGSGTRLTVV.

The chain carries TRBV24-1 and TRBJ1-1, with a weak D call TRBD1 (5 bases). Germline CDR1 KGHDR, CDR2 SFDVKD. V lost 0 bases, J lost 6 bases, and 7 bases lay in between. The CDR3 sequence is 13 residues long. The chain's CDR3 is CATSDLTGSEAFF. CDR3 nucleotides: TGTGCCACCAGTGATTTGACAGGATCTGAAGCTTTCTTT.

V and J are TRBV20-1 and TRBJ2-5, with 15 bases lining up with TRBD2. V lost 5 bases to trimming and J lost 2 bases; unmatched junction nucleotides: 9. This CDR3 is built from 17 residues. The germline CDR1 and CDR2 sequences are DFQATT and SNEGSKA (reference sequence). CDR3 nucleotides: TGCAGTGCTCGAGCTGGACTAGCGGGAGGGGTACAAGAGACCCAGTACTTC. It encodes CSARAGLAGGVQETQYF.

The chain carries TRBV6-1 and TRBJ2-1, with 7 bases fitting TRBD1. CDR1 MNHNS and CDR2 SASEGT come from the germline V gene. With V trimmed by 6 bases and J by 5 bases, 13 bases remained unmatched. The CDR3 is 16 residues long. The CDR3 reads CASRSRDSTYNNEQFF. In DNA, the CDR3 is TGTGCCAGCAGATCCCGGGACAGCACGTATAACAATGAGCAGTTCTTC.

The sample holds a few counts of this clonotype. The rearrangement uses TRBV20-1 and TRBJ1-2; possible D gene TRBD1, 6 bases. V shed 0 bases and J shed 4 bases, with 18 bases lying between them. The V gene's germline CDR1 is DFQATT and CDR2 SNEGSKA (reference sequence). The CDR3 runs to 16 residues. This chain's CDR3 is CSARDLSSGVLYGYTF. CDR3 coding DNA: TGCAGTGCTAGAGATCTCAGCTCAGGGGTTCTCTATGGCTACACCTTC.